The text below deals with one T cell receptor beta chain. The antigen is undetermined. The sample belongs to a study of T-cell memory formation after mild COVID-19. The study's findings and limits: Specificity for SARS-CoV-2 was not confirmed among the second-wave clones peaking on day 37. Pre-infection memory harbored some responding clones, suggesting cross-reactive memory joined.

Libraries for TCRalpha and TCRbeta carried sample barcodes and unique molecular identifiers via 5'RACE. A single record per CDR3 protein comes from TCRdb applying MiXCR to the 5' RACE reads. The sample holds 210,000 or so distinct CDR3 sequences; approximately 16% are singletons and the top ten take 2% to 2.5%. Sequencing was performed on PBMCs or a T cell subset sorted from them (not recorded which). The clonotype originates from an adult woman who had mild COVID-19 (a few samples of this study predate the infection). Cell type and time point are not known.

The CDR3 coding sequence is TGTGCCAGCAGATTGAACCTCCGAGCTTTCTTT. The encoded protein is CASRLNLRAFF. V is TRBV12-3 or TRBV12-4 and J is TRBJ1-1, with unresolved D. Between the trimmed V and J ends, which lost 6 bases and 10 bases, there was a span of 12 bases. The CDR3 sequence is 11 residues long.